This is a list of T cell receptor beta chains from one sample in a study of T cells in Graves' hyperthyroidism and ophthalmopathy. TCRdb fed the multiplex PCR reads into MiXCR, producing one record per CDR3 protein. The data hold under 400,000 distinct CDR3 sequences, with around 17% observed a single time. The material sequenced was blood. Receptors were obtained from a man between 25 and 39 years old with Graves' hyperthyroidism. Both conserved end residues are part of each CDR3. The D gene is left open where the match is weak. Rows may omit the clone size; those that give it use once, few, many or a size class.

clone_size j_call v_call d_call cdr3_nt cdr3_aa
. TRBJ2-7 TRBV5-8 . TGTGCCAGCAACCACCCGGGGTACGGGTACGAGCAGTACTTC CASNHPGYGYEQYF
many TRBJ2-7 TRBV20-1 TRBD2 TGCAGTGCTAGAAGGACTAGCGGGAGCAATTACGAGCAGTACTTC CSARRTSGSNYEQYF
. TRBJ2-1 TRBV4-2 . TGTGCCAGCAGCCAAGCTGAGGGGGGAGACAATGAGCAGTTCTTC CASSQAEGGDNEQFF
. TRBJ2-1 TRBV11-2 . TGTGCCAGCAGCTTATATGTGTTGGGTGAGCAGTTCTTC CASSLYVLGEQFF
many TRBJ2-2 TRBV7-3 TRBD1 TGTGCCAGCAGCTACGACAGGGAGAACGGGGAGCTGTTTTTT CASSYDRENGELFF
few TRBJ2-1 TRBV10-3 . TGTGCCATCAGTGAACGTGGGAGCGGCTCCTACAATGAGCAGTTCTTC CAISERGSGSYNEQFF
. TRBJ2-1 TRBV25-1 . TGTGCCAGCAGTGAATTGAAACCCAACAATGAGCAGTTCTTC CASSELKPNNEQFF
many TRBJ2-3 TRBV25-1 . TGTGCCAGCAGTGAATATCGCGGCAGCACAGATACGCAGTATTTT CASSEYRGSTDTQYF
many TRBJ1-2 TRBV5-1 . TGCGCCAGCAGCCCCAACCCTAGCGGGGAATCTGGCTACACCTTC CASSPNPSGESGYTF
many TRBJ2-3 TRBV10-3 . TGTGCCATCAGTGAGAGTCGGTTTGCCACAGATACGCAGTATTTT CAISESRFATDTQYF
many TRBJ2-3 TRBV12-3/TRBV12-4 . TGTGCCAGCATCCCCCCCGGGGCAGATACGCAGTATTTT CASIPPGADTQYF
many TRBJ1-1 TRBV2 TRBD1 TGTGCCAGCCTACAGGGGGCGCGCACTGAAGCTTTCTTT CASLQGARTEAFF
few TRBJ2-1 TRBV6-2/TRBV6-3 TRBD2 TGTGCCAGCAGTAGACTAGCGGGAGATGATGAGCAGTTCTTC CASSRLAGDDEQFF
. TRBJ1-2 TRBV11-3 TRBD1 TGTGCCAGCAGCCAGGGGGACAGGGGAAACTATGGCTACACCTTC CASSQGDRGNYGYTF
many TRBJ1-5 TRBV28 . TGTGCCAGCAGGAAAACATTTGGATTTCAGCCCCAGCATTTT CASRKTFGFQPQHF
. TRBJ1-3 TRBV7-9 . TGTGCCAGCAGCTTAGAAAGCACGACCTCTGGAAACACCATATATTTT CASSLESTTSGNTIYF
. TRBJ1-4 TRBV9 . TGTGCCAGCAGCGTTATTAGGAGGGAAAAACTGTTTTTT CASSVIRREKLFF
many TRBJ2-7 TRBV11-3 . TGTGCCAGCAGCTTATTCGTAGCCGTGGAGTCCTACGAGCAGTACTTC CASSLFVAVESYEQYF
. TRBJ2-7 TRBV28 TRBD2 TGTGCCATCAGTGATGGTAGCGGGAGGATAGGGATCTACGAGCAGTACTTC CAISDGSGRIGIYEQYF
. TRBJ2-7 TRBV19 . TGTGCCAGTAGATCAGGCGCAGCTGAGGGCGAGCAGTACTTC CASRSGAAEGEQYF
many TRBJ2-7 TRBV6-1 TRBD2 TGTGCCAGCATGGAAGGGACTAGCGGGAGGGCCATCTACGAGCAGTACTTC CASMEGTSGRAIYEQYF
. TRBJ1-4 TRBV6-1 . TGTGCCAGCAGTTACCTCCAGTCTTCAACTAATGAAAAACTGTTTTTT CASSYLQSSTNEKLFF
. TRBJ2-6 TRBV10-3 TRBD1 TGTGCCATCAGTGACGGGGAGAGGACAGGGAGTACTGGGGCCAACGTCCTGACTTTC CAISDGERTGSTGANVLTF
few TRBJ1-1 TRBV7-9 . TGTGCCAGCAGCTCTCAGGGGTGGACTGAAGCTTTCTTT CASSSQGWTEAFF
. TRBJ1-2 TRBV6-1 . TGTGCCAGCAGAGCGTGGGGGATTGGCTACACCTTC CASRAWGIGYTF
many TRBJ1-2 TRBV12-3/TRBV12-4 . TGTGCCAGCAGTTCGCGGAGGGGCTACACCTTC CASSSRRGYTF